These T cell receptor beta chains were read from a single sample in a study of blood T cell repertoires in COVID-19. The table came from immunoSEQ multiplex PCR; TCRdb's copy has only in-frame clones and leaves some out. Among roughly 290,000 clones, about nine tenths were seen once, and the ten largest hold 6.5% to 8%. Sequenced sample: peripheral blood. The receptors were gathered from a woman under 40 with COVID-19, enrolled during active disease. CDR3s include the opening cysteine and the closing phenylalanine or tryptophan. The D gene is left open where the match is weak.

TRBD1 | TRBJ2-5 | TRBV29-1 | CSVGQVVETQYF
TRBD2 | TRBJ2-5 | TRBV6-2/TRBV6-3 | CASSYSPTSRQETQYF
TRBD2 | TRBJ2-7 | TRBV2 | CASSREGGPVGAEQYF
TRBD1 | TRBJ2-7 | TRBV4-1 | CASSRKQGSVQSYEQYF
TRBD2 | TRBJ2-2 | TRBV11-3 | CASSHTSGRITGELFF
TRBD1 | TRBJ1-2 | TRBV4-1 | CASSQWTGSDYGYTF
- | TRBJ1-5 | TRBV28 | CASRETVQPQHF
- | TRBJ1-1 | TRBV2 | CASNPNTEAFF
TRBD2 | TRBJ2-1 | TRBV5-5 | CASSLWGGSYNEQFF
TRBD2 | TRBJ2-1 | TRBV18 | CASSQLASGSKQFF
TRBD1 | TRBJ1-3 | TRBV5-4 | CASSSGQSSGNTIYF
- | TRBJ1-4 | TRBV21-1 | CASSISPGQKLEKLFF
TRBD1 | TRBJ2-5 | TRBV23-1 | CASKTGGQGAGETQYF
TRBD1 | TRBJ2-3 | TRBV27 | CASSLTGGISTDTQYF
TRBD1 | TRBJ1-2 | TRBV29-1 | CSVWTGDYGYTF
TRBD1 | TRBJ1-2 | TRBV7-2 | CASSQTRQGSGYTF
- | TRBJ1-2 | TRBV29-1 | CSVEDVYGYTF
- | TRBJ2-7 | TRBV7-2 | CASAQSSSHEQYF
TRBD1 | TRBJ1-2 | TRBV19 | CASSRDRGNYGYTF
- | TRBJ2-5 | TRBV27 | CASSPSRLIETQYF
TRBD1 | TRBJ1-3 | TRBV5-1 | CASSLGPGGLSGNTIYF
- | TRBJ2-3 | TRBV4-3 | CASSQDYTDTQYF
- | TRBJ2-7 | TRBV5-4 | CASSHRFSYEQYF
- | TRBJ1-6 | TRBV5-6 | CASSLQGNSPLHF
- | TRBJ1-5 | TRBV27 | CASSFQGGNQPQHF
TRBD2 | TRBJ2-5 | TRBV2 | CASGGGNVETQYF
TRBD1 | TRBJ1-2 | TRBV28 | CASSSSAGTGYGYTF
TRBD2 | TRBJ2-1 | TRBV5-1 | CASSLGQREGEQFF
- | TRBJ2-3 | TRBV5-1 | CASTVGGPSTDTQYF
TRBD2 | TRBJ2-7 | TRBV5-1 | CASSLRTSEDEQYF
TRBD1 | TRBJ1-5 | TRBV27 | CASARGQGASQPQHF
TRBD2 | TRBJ2-7 | TRBV28 | CASTVSGPSYEQYF
TRBD1 | TRBJ1-5 | TRBV7-2 | CASSRTGGNQPQHF
- | TRBJ1-2 | TRBV10-3 | CAISESPGKGNGNYGYTF
- | TRBJ1-4 | TRBV9 | CASSVVPNEKLFF
TRBD1 | TRBJ2-1 | TRBV7-2 | CASSSRTPRTGVDGQFF
- | TRBJ2-2 | TRBV4-1 | CASSPGLNTGELFF
- | TRBJ1-2 | TRBV30 | CAWGTPYGYTF
TRBD2 | TRBJ2-5 | TRBV6-5 | CASRRLAGDGETQYF
- | TRBJ1-6 | TRBV4-3 | CASSQDRGYYNSPLHF
TRBD2 | TRBJ2-1 | TRBV28 | CASSLPGLAGLNSYNEQFF
- | TRBJ1-1 | TRBV5-1 | CASSSWGGDTEAFF
- | TRBJ2-2 | TRBV20-1 | CSASERLHTGELFF
- | TRBJ1-2 | TRBV7-9 | CASSLGIAGGQDGYTF
- | TRBJ1-2 | TRBV19 | CASTPNRSGYTF
- | TRBJ1-1 | TRBV18 | CASSPGQLQYTEAFF
- | TRBJ2-7 | TRBV6-5 | CASSYGFRGSYEQYF
TRBD2 | TRBJ2-7 | TRBV5-1 | CASSLDLAGEQYF
TRBD2 | TRBJ2-2 | TRBV28 | CASSQSGSGTGELFF
TRBD1 | TRBJ2-5 | TRBV19 | CASSKQGAEETQYF
TRBD1 | TRBJ2-7 | TRBV7-8 | CASSPPRWTGSYEQYF
TRBD2 | TRBJ2-1 | TRBV5-1 | CASSLKTSGSASYNEQFF